These 19 T cell receptor beta chains were sequenced from one sample in a study of CXCR3-negative and CXCR3-positive naive CD8 T cells (dated by TCRdb to 2018 to 2020). Sequencing instrument: NextSeq 550. The Human TCR Profiling Kit (MiLaboratory) was used to make UMI-labeled 5' RACE TRB cDNA libraries. TCRdb reprocessed the reads, and each CDR3 protein sequence is entered once, without DNA. The sample's records list 150,000 to 160,000 distinct CDR3 sequences. The top ten constitute under 0.5% of the sample. What the research found in general, with its limitations: TRB CDR3s from CXCR3-positive naive cells showed higher hydrophobicity (lower Kidera factor 4), lower energy, and higher strength and volume indices than CXCR3-negative naive cells.

These TCRs' antigens remain unknown. Sequenced: naive CXCR3+ CD8+ T cells from blood. The sample's cell subset or site label, decoded: CD45RO-CCR7+CD27+CD95- naive CD8+ T cells expressing CXCR3 (TNR3+). These receptors were collected from a human donor in good health. Some clones in this sample may be carry-over from other donors' samples.

The CDR3 sequence is CASRNKNIRHSQSYTF. This chain joins TRBV12-3 or TRBV12-4 and TRBJ1-2. The CDR3 is 16 residues long.

CDR3 amino acids: CASSLVGGSSYEQYF. The chain couples TRBV5-1 to TRBJ2-7; TCRdb indicates TRBD1, and absent DNA this call remains unverified. Per germline, CDR1 SGHRS and CDR2 YFSETQ. The CDR3 covers 15 residues.

The chain recombines TRBV5-1 with TRBJ1-1; with no DNA, the TCRdb D assignment of TRBD1 cannot be verified. CDR1 is SGHRS and CDR2 is YFSETQ in the germline V gene. The CDR3 totals 15 residues. The CDR3 here is CASSSGGTWNTEAFF.

The gene calls are TRBV7-9 and TRBJ2-3; TCRdb designates TRBD2, a call that cannot be tested without DNA. The CDR3 contains 17 residues. CDR1 and CDR2 from the germline V gene are SEHNR and FQNEAQ (reference sequence). CDR3 residues: CASSPIAGDLRGDTQYF.

V gene TRBV29-1 combines with J gene TRBJ1-1. Germline CDR1 is SQVTM and CDR2 is ANQGSEA. The CDR3 has 13 amino acids. The CDR3 protein is CSVGLDLNTEAFF.

This chain links TRBV5-1 with TRBJ2-4; the D gene TCRdb calls, TRBD1, cannot be checked with no DNA. Germline V gene sequence: CDR1 SGHRS, CDR2 YFSETQ. The CDR3 is 16 residues long. CDR3 in amino acids: CASKQGNGVSKNIQYF.

This chain links TRBV4-3 with TRBJ1-3; TCRdb indicates TRBD1, and absent DNA this call remains unverified. Germline CDR1 LGHNA, CDR2 YSLEER. This CDR3 comprises 16 residues. CDR3 residues: CASSQTDRAKGNTIYF.

The chain is built from TRBV4-1 and TRBJ2-5; there is no DNA to check the TCRdb D call of TRBD2. The CDR3 is 18 amino acids. Germline V CDR1 and CDR2: MGHRA, YSYEKL. The CDR3 region is CASSQSAGASGGQETQYF.

The chain recombines TRBV11-2 with TRBJ2-7; TCRdb reports TRBD2, a call that lacks DNA to check it against. The CDR3 loop spans 17 amino acids. The germline CDR1 and CDR2 sequences are SGHAT and FQNNGV. The CDR3: CASSFHGLAGGMNEQYF.

V and J are TRBV7-2 and TRBJ2-2; the TRBD2 assignment by TCRdb is unverifiable without DNA. Germline V gene data show CDR1 as SGHTA and CDR2 as FQGNSA. The CDR3 consists of 15 residues. Here the CDR3 reads CASSVGGSYTGELFF.

V usage is TRBV7-3 and J usage is TRBJ2-2; TCRdb selects TRBD1, and the lack of DNA leaves this call unchecked. Per germline, CDR1 SGHTA and CDR2 FQGTGA. CDR3 length equals 16 residues. CDR3 sequence reads: CASSPATGRNTGELFF.

This chain uses TRBV5-1 with TRBJ2-7; TCRdb lists TRBD1, though no DNA is available to test this call. This CDR3 spans 13 amino acids. Per the germline V gene, CDR1 is SGHRS and CDR2 is YFSETQ. This chain's CDR3 is CASSLKGYYEQYF. The variable domain in full, completed from reference TRBV5-1 and TRBJ2-7, reads KAGVTQTPRYLIKTRGQQVTLSCSPISGHRSVSWYQQTPGQGLQFLFEYFSETQRNKGNFPGRFSGRQFSNSRSEMNVSTLELGDSALYLCASSLKGYYEQYFGPGTRLTVT.

This rearrangement joins TRBV4-1 to TRBJ1-1; TCRdb selects TRBD1, and the lack of DNA leaves this call unchecked. Per the germline V gene, CDR1 is MGHRA and CDR2 is YSYEKL. There are 15 residues in the CDR3. The CDR3 loop is CASSQGRGVNTEAFF.

The chain couples TRBV7-9 to TRBJ1-5. The germline gives CDR1 SEHNR, CDR2 FQNEAQ (reference sequence). This CDR3 spans 14 amino acids. CDR3 in amino acids: CASSTSGGGQPQHF. Full variable domain (remainder filled in from reference TRBV7-9 and TRBJ1-5): DTGVSQNPRHKITKRGQNVTFRCDPISEHNRLYWYRQTLGQGPEFLTYFQNEAQLEKSRLLSDRFSAERPKGSFSTLEIQRTEQGDSAMYLCASSTSGGGQPQHFGDGTRLSIL.

The chain has TRBV29-1 and TRBJ2-2; absent DNA, TCRdb's TRBD2 call cannot be checked. The CDR3 is made up of 14 amino acids. Germline V lookup: CDR1 SQVTM, CDR2 ANQGSEA. CDR3 amino acids: CSVWEVENTGELFF.

The CDR3 region is CASSASPVGYLDTEAFF. This rearrangement joins TRBV9 to TRBJ1-1. Germline CDR1 is SGDLS and CDR2 is YYNGEE. The CDR3 sequence is 17 residues long. Variable domain in full (rest from reference TRBV9 and TRBJ1-1): DSGVTQTPKHLITATGQRVTLRCSPRSGDLSVYWYQQSLDQGLQFLIQYYNGEERAKGNILERFSAQQFPDLHSELNLSSLELGDSALYFCASSASPVGYLDTEAFFGQGTRLTVV.

J is TRBJ1-1 and V is TRBV7-9; TCRdb returns TRBD1, unconfirmable since there is no DNA. The germline V gene has CDR1 SEHNR and CDR2 FQNEAQ (reference sequence). CDR3 length: 19 amino acids. The CDR3 region is CASSPLNPPPTGVDTEAFF.

The chain combines TRBV28 with TRBJ1-2. The CDR3 has 13 residues. Germline loops: CDR1 MDHEN, CDR2 SYDVKM. The CDR3 reads CASSLTLNYGYTF.

This chain uses TRBV29-1 with TRBJ2-7. Per the germline V gene, CDR1 is SQVTM and CDR2 is ANQGSEA. The CDR3 length is 13 residues. Here the CDR3 reads CSVEDLSSYEQYF.